Listed below are T cell receptor beta chains from one sample, sequenced in a study of blood T cell repertoires in COVID-19. Only in-frame clones appear in the TCRdb table, and some are missing; sequencing was by immunoSEQ multiplex PCR. The sample includes around 220,000 clones, about 82% of them seen just once. The sample taken for sequencing was peripheral blood. These receptors all stem from a woman aged 80 or over with acute or convalescent COVID-19. CDR3s include the opening cysteine and the closing phenylalanine or tryptophan. D genes are given only for firm matches. A clone size is listed for some rows: how often the clone was seen (once, few, many), or a class if it is expanded.

cdr3_nt cdr3_aa j_call v_call clone_size d_call
TGTGCCAGCTCACCGCAGGGAATAACCGGCTCCGGGGAGCTGTTTTTT CASSPQGITGSGELFF TRBJ2-2 TRBV18 . .
TGTGCCATCAGTGAGTCGACGGGTACAGATACGCAGTATTTT CAISESTGTDTQYF TRBJ2-3 TRBV10-3 . .
TGTGCCAGCAGCGTAGGGGGGGGCCGTCGGGAAAAACTGTTTTTT CASSVGGGRREKLFF TRBJ1-4 TRBV9 . .
TGCGCCAGCAGTGATAGCCTAGCTCAGGTCTACGAGCAGTACTTC CASSDSLAQVYEQYF TRBJ2-7 TRBV10-2 few .
TGCGCCAGCAGCCCCGAGGGTGAGAGCGCCAGTGGCTACACCTTC CASSPEGESASGYTF TRBJ1-2 TRBV10-2 once .
TGTGCCAGCAGCTTAGGACCACCGGGACAGAATTCACCCCTCCACTTT CASSLGPPGQNSPLHF TRBJ1-6 TRBV7-2 . TRBD1
TGTGCCAGCAGCCCGACAGGGAAGTATGGCTACACCTTC CASSPTGKYGYTF TRBJ1-2 TRBV7-8 . TRBD1
TGTGCCAGCAGCCAAGATAGGGGAAAACTGTTTTTT CASSQDRGKLFF TRBJ1-4 TRBV16 . .
TGTGCCAGCAGCTTAGTTACAGGGCGGAACACCGGGGAGCTGTTTTTT CASSLVTGRNTGELFF TRBJ2-2 TRBV7-8 . .
TGTGCCAGCAGCGTAGGCGGGGAGAGAGAGACCCAGTACTTC CASSVGGERETQYF TRBJ2-5 TRBV9 . .
TGTGCCAGCTCACCGACTAGCGGTAGCACAGATACGCAGTATTTT CASSPTSGSTDTQYF TRBJ2-3 TRBV18 . TRBD2
TGTGCCAGCTCACCCTCGGGACAGGGGTTAAGTGAAAAACTGTTTTTT CASSPSGQGLSEKLFF TRBJ1-4 TRBV18 . TRBD1
TGTGCCAGCAGCCTCGGGACAGGGGGCACCTTGCGCACTGAAGCTTTCTTT CASSLGTGGTLRTEAFF TRBJ1-1 TRBV5-6 . TRBD1
TGTGCCAGCAGCCAAGATAGAGGAGAATGGAGAGGGCTAGCCAAAAACATTCAGTACTTC CASSQDRGEWRGLAKNIQYF TRBJ2-4 TRBV4-2 . .
TGTGCCAGCAGCCAAGAACTTCCGGTAATCACCGGGGAGCTGTTTTTT CASSQELPVITGELFF TRBJ2-2 TRBV3-1/TRBV3-2 . .
TGTGCCAGCAGCTTAGCGTCAGGGGGAAGTAATTCACCCCTCCACTTT CASSLASGGSNSPLHF TRBJ1-6 TRBV7-2 . TRBD1
TGCGCCAGCAGCCCCGGACAGGGGGCGCGTTGGAACTTC CASSPGQGARWNF TRBJ2-7 TRBV5-1 . TRBD1
TGCGCCAGCAGCGGACGGGGACTAGCGGGGCTAGAGACCCAGTACTTC CASSGRGLAGLETQYF TRBJ2-5 TRBV5-1 . TRBD2
TGTGCCAGCAGCGTAGTCGGGGAGAACACTGAAGCTTTCTTT CASSVVGENTEAFF TRBJ1-1 TRBV9 . .
TGTGCCTGGAGGTGGACAGCCACCGGGTACAATGAGCAGTTCTTC CAWRWTATGYNEQFF TRBJ2-1 TRBV30 . .
TGCAGCGTGGGGGGATCAACTAATGAAAAACTGTTTTTT CSVGGSTNEKLFF TRBJ1-4 TRBV29-1 . .
TGCAGCATTGCCCCCTGGGACACCTACAATGAGCAGTTCTTC CSIAPWDTYNEQFF TRBJ2-1 TRBV29-1 . .